Below, 2 T cell receptor beta chains from the same sample are listed, as sequenced in a study of T cell repertoires in cytomegalovirus infection. For these receptors, no antigen is known. MiXCR, applied by TCRdb to the reads, yields one record per CDR3 protein. The sample has around 230,000 distinct CDR3 sequences; less than 50% are singletons. The specimen was CD8+ T cells from cultured PBMCs, collected from culture after CMV antigen stimulation. Receptor source: a human donor in good health (CMV status not recorded). Some clones in this sample may be carry-over from other donors' samples.

J is TRBJ2-5 and V is TRBV7-9; the D gene is possibly TRBD1 (7 bases). Between the trimmed V and J ends, which lost 5 bases and 4 bases, there was a span of 8 bases. There are 12 residues in the CDR3. Looked up from germline, CDR1 is SEHNR and CDR2 is FQNEAQ (reference sequence). The CDR3 sequence is CASSQGGETQYF. CDR3 bases: TGTGCCAGCAGCCAGGGGGGAGAGACCCAGTACTTC.

In this sample, this clonotype turned up many times. The V gene is TRBV7-8, the J gene TRBJ2-1; TRBD2 matches at 7 bases. This CDR3 region has 15 residues. V was pared by 4 bases and J by 4 bases, with 7 bases of the junction left unmatched. Germline V gene data show CDR1 as SGHVS and CDR2 as FQNEAQ. CDR3 bases: TGTGCCAGCAGCTCAGGACTAGATCCATACAATGAGCAGTTCTTC. Amino acid sequence: CASSSGLDPYNEQFF.